One sample yielded the 15 T cell receptor beta chains listed below, sequenced in a study of blood T cell repertoires in COVID-19. The protocol was immunoSEQ multiplex PCR, while the TCRdb copy is restricted to in-frame clones and leaves out a portion. This table has approximately 200,000 clones, about 81% appearing once. The specimen sequenced was peripheral blood. All receptors come from a woman older than 75 with COVID-19, enrolled during active disease.

This clone was seen more than once but under ten times. The chain uses TRBV7-3 and TRBJ2-3; the D is unclear. This CDR3 has 13 residues. Germline lookup yields CDR1 SGHTA and CDR2 FQGTGA. V was pared by 0 bases and J by 10 bases, with 11 bases between. CDR3 protein: CASSLTPGQSQYF. The CDR3 nucleotides read TGTGCCAGCAGCTTAACCCCTGGGCAGTCGCAGTATTTT.

V gene TRBV4-1 combines with J gene TRBJ1-2; D may be TRBD1 (6 bases). The V gene lost 1 base and the J gene lost 7 bases, with 13 bases spanning the gap. In germline, CDR1 is MGHRA, CDR2 YSYEKL. The CDR3 runs 14 residues. The CDR3 loop is CASSQGGGAGGYTF. CDR3 nucleotide sequence: TGCGCCAGCAGCCAAGGGGGGGGCGCGGGTGGCTACACCTTC.

DNA for the CDR3: TGTGCCAGCATCAGGACAGGGGGCGTTGAAGCTTTCTTT. Its protein product is CASIRTGGVEAFF. This chain connects TRBV7-9 to TRBJ1-1; 11 positions match TRBD1. V was clipped by 7 bases and J by 7 bases; unmatched bases: 5. Germline CDR1 is SEHNR and CDR2 is FQNEAQ (reference sequence). The CDR3 contains 13 residues.

The V gene is TRBV28, the J gene TRBJ1-2; D perhaps matches TRBD1 (6 bases). CDR3 length equals 19 residues. Germline CDR1 MDHEN, CDR2 SYDVKM. Trimming shortened V by 2 bases and J by 2 bases, and 24 bases separated the two germline ends. The DNA for the CDR3 is TGTGCCAGCAGTTTACTCCCCGGTTCGGGGGGGCGTCTGAACTATGGCTACACCTTC. The encoded protein is CASSLLPGSGGRLNYGYTF.

V usage is TRBV19 and J usage is TRBJ1-3; D is possibly TRBD1 (6 bases). The CDR3 has 16 residues. In germline, CDR1 is LNHDA, CDR2 SQIVND (reference sequence). V lost 3 bases and J lost 0, with 12 bases in between. The chain's CDR3 is CASSIPGQTSGNTIYF. CDR3 in DNA: TGTGCCAGTAGTATTCCCGGACAGACCTCTGGAAACACCATATATTTT.

The chain carries TRBV9 and TRBJ1-2, with D unresolved. The CDR3 is 12 residues long. Trimming left V 4 bases short and J 2 bases short, with 6 bases between. The germline V gene has CDR1 SGDLS and CDR2 YYNGEE. CDR3 loop: CASSTGNYGYTF. The CDR3 DNA sequence: TGTGCCAGCAGCACGGGGAACTATGGCTACACCTTC.

The chain is built from TRBV27 and TRBJ1-1; 10 positions agree with TRBD1. V trimming: 5 bases; J trimming: 3 bases; junction bases outside the gene matches: 3. In germline, CDR1 is MNHEY, CDR2 SMNVEV (reference sequence). The CDR3 is 14 amino acids. CDR3 residues: CASSRGQGDTEAFF. CDR3 nucleotides: TGTGCCAGCAGTCGCGGACAGGGGGACACTGAAGCTTTCTTT.

In the case of this clone: The identical CDR3 is also encoded by other nucleotide sequences in the sample. The chain joins TRBV3-1 (or the pseudogene TRBV3-2) to TRBJ1-1; the D is unclear. The V end was cut by 1 base, the J end by 4 bases, with 10 bases between. Germline V CDR1 and CDR2: LGHDT, YNNKEL (reference sequence). The CDR3 contains 14 residues. This CDR3 reads CASSQAAGGTEAFF. DNA of the CDR3: TGTGCCAGCAGCCAAGCTGCGGGAGGCACTGAAGCTTTCTTT.

V usage is TRBV4-1 and J usage is TRBJ2-7, with TRBD2 matching over 8 bases. The CDR3 totals 15 residues. Germline V lookup: CDR1 MGHRA, CDR2 YSYEKL. J was trimmed by 3 bases and V by 0 bases; bases with no gene match: 4. CDR3 in amino acids: CASSQEGSGDYEQYF. The DNA for the CDR3 is TGCGCCAGCAGCCAAGAGGGTAGCGGGGACTACGAGCAGTACTTC.

The V gene is TRBV5-1, the J gene TRBJ2-2, with a tentative D call TRBD2 (6 bases). Germline V lookup: CDR1 SGHRS, CDR2 YFSETQ. The CDR3 is made up of 16 amino acids. V dropped 8 bases and J dropped 4 bases, with 21 bases sitting between them. In DNA, the CDR3 is TGCGCCAGTCGTCCGGGAGCCGCCATCTCCACCGGGGAGCTGTTTTTT. This encodes CASRPGAAISTGELFF.

The chain combines TRBV5-6 with TRBJ2-6; D is ambiguous. Germline-derived CDR1 and CDR2 are SGHDT and YYEEEE. The CDR3 runs to 15 residues. The V gene lost 4 bases and the J gene lost 4 bases, with 12 bases spanning the gap. Here the CDR3 reads CASSGRSSGANVLTF. The CDR3 DNA reads as TGTGCCAGCAGCGGCCGATCATCCGGGGCCAACGTCCTGACTTTC.

The chain recombines TRBV2 with TRBJ2-3; unclear D gene. Trimming removed 4 bases at V and 1 base at J, with 9 bases between. From germline, CDR1 is SNHLY and CDR2 FYNNEI. The CDR3 spans 14 residues. The CDR3 DNA sequence: TGTGCCAGCAGTGCGAGAGCCCGCACAGATACGCAGTATTTT. Amino acids: CASSARARTDTQYF.

The chain combines TRBV24-1 with TRBJ2-3, with TRBD1 matching 8 bases. In germline, CDR1 is KGHDR, CDR2 SFDVKD. The CDR3 has 15 residues. V shed 3 bases and J 4 bases; nucleotides not matched to a gene: 5. CDR3 sequence: CATSDPGTGSDTQYF. The CDR3 nucleotides are TGTGCCACCAGTGATCCCGGGACAGGTTCAGATACGCAGTATTTT.

This clone has just one count. The chain uses TRBV5-1 and TRBJ1-6; no firm D call. CDR1 SGHRS and CDR2 YFSETQ come from the germline V gene. The CDR3 runs to 13 residues. The V end lost 0 bases, the J end lost 7 bases, and 5 bases lay between the germline ends. As DNA, the CDR3 is TGCGCCAGCAGCTTGGGAGCCAATTCACCCCTCCACTTT. Its protein product is CASSLGANSPLHF.

This chain uses TRBV28 with TRBJ2-3, with TRBD2 matching over 9 bases. Trimming removed 3 bases from V and 5 bases from J; junction bases left unmatched: 6. The CDR3 runs 15 residues. Germline-derived CDR1 and CDR2 are MDHEN and SYDVKM. For the CDR3, the DNA is TGTGCCAGCAGTTTTCTAGCGGGGTCGATAGATACGCAGTATTTT. The encoded protein is CASSFLAGSIDTQYF.